The next 23 T cell receptor beta chains were all read from a single sample in a study of shared clonotypes between healthy human individuals. Generated by immunoSEQ multiplex PCR, the TCRdb table keeps only in-frame clones and is missing some. This table has nearly 1,000,000 clones, over 75% appearing once. The material sequenced was memory CD4+ T cells sorted from blood. The subset: CD45RA-negative fraction. Receptor source: a man younger than 35 in good health.

The genes are TRBV5-1 and TRBJ2-5; 7 positions agree with TRBD1. The CDR3 totals 14 residues. V lost 5 bases to trimming and J lost 2 bases; unmatched junction nucleotides: 6. CDR1 SGHRS and CDR2 YFSETQ come from the germline V gene. The DNA of the CDR3 is TGCGCCAGCAGTCCGGACAGGCCTCAAGAGACCCAGTACTTC. Protein sequence: CASSPDRPQETQYF. Complete variable domain (other parts from reference TRBV5-1 and TRBJ2-5): KAGVTQTPRYLIKTRGQQVTLSCSPISGHRSVSWYQQTPGQGLQFLFEYFSETQRNKGNFPGRFSGRQFSNSRSEMNVSTLELGDSALYLCASSPDRPQETQYFGPGTRLLVL.

As to this clone: At one end the junction does not follow the germline gene, possibly because of a read error. The rearrangement uses TRBV6-1 and TRBJ1-2; perhaps TRBD1 as D (6 bases). The CDR3 covers 13 residues. The germline V gene encodes CDR1 MNHNS and CDR2 SASEGT. In nucleotides, the CDR3 is TGTGCCAGCAGAGAAGAGACAGGAGGGGGCTACACCTTC. Its translation: CASREETGGGYTF.

At least ten counts were recorded for this clone. The rearrangement joins TRBV18 to TRBJ2-7, with 9 bases fitting TRBD1. CDR3 length equals 14 residues. The trim removed 6 bases at V and 1 base at J, leaving 4 bases unmatched. Per germline, CDR1 KGHSH and CDR2 LQKENI. The CDR3 loop reads CASSPTGGSYEQYF. The CDR3 DNA reads as TGTGCCAGCTCGCCGACAGGGGGGTCCTACGAGCAGTACTTC.

The chain joins TRBV6-6 to TRBJ2-7; D may be TRBD1 (8 bases). With 7 bases removed from V and 7 bases from J, the gap between germline ends came to 20 bases. From germline, CDR1 is MNHNY and CDR2 SVGAGI (reference sequence). This CDR3 contains 14 residues. The CDR3 DNA is TGTGCCAGCAAAGCTCAAACAGGGGGAGGGGAGCAGTACTTC. This translates into CASKAQTGGGEQYF.

This clone was seen ten or more times. This chain links TRBV7-2 with TRBJ2-3; weak D call: TRBD2 (6 bases). The V gene lost 5 bases and the J gene lost 2 bases, with 20 bases spanning the gap. Germline CDR1 SGHTA, CDR2 FQGNSA. CDR3 length: 17 amino acids. CDR3 in amino acids: CASSPSPFSGHTDTQYF. The CDR3 DNA sequence: TGTGCCAGCAGCCCCAGCCCTTTTAGCGGTCACACAGATACGCAGTATTTT.

This chain links TRBV19 with TRBJ1-6, with unresolved D. Trimming removed 3 bases at V and 6 bases at J, with 12 bases between. Germline V gene lookup returns CDR1 LNHDA and CDR2 SQIVND (reference sequence). CDR3 size: 15 residues. The CDR3 region is CASSMGREGNSPLHF. CDR3 coding DNA: TGTGCCAGTAGTATGGGCCGTGAGGGTAATTCACCCCTCCACTTT.

This clone appeared a few times. The rearrangement uses TRBV5-1 and TRBJ2-2; D uncertain. V was cut by 2 bases and J by 6 bases, with 2 bases left in between. The germline V gene has CDR1 SGHRS and CDR2 YFSETQ. The CDR3 spans 11 residues. The CDR3 nucleotides read TGCGCCAGCAGCTTTGCCGGGGAGCTGTTTTTT. It codes for CASSFAGELFF.

The V gene is TRBV5-6, the J gene TRBJ2-7; no clear D. The V end was cut by 3 bases, the J end by 6 bases, with 13 bases between. From germline, CDR1 is SGHDT and CDR2 YYEEEE. CDR3 size: 13 residues. DNA of the CDR3: TGTGCCAGCAGCTGGACGGCTACTGGCGAGCAGTACTTC. This gives the protein CASSWTATGEQYF.

This clone was seen at least ten times. The chain joins TRBV25-1 to TRBJ1-1, with D hard to call. Between the trimmed V and J ends, which lost 4 bases and 6 bases, there was a span of 21 bases. Germline V gives CDR1 MGHDK, CDR2 SYGVNS. The CDR3 runs 16 residues. The CDR3 sequence: CASSGSLGRVVSEAFF. CDR3 bases: TGTGCCAGCAGTGGATCACTTGGTAGGGTCGTATCTGAAGCTTTCTTT.

The chain joins TRBV19 to TRBJ2-1, with TRBD2 as a possible D gene (7 bases). Looked up from germline, CDR1 is LNHDA and CDR2 is SQIVND (reference sequence). This CDR3 comprises 14 residues. V lost 4 bases to trimming and J lost 8 bases, with 15 bases between them. The CDR3 spells CASSRLQGGHEQFF. The CDR3 DNA reads TGTGCCAGTAGTAGACTACAGGGAGGGCATGAGCAGTTCTTC.

The rearrangement links TRBV6-1 to TRBJ2-3; a possible D gene is TRBD2 (6 bases). V was trimmed by 6 bases and J by 4 bases, leaving 14 bases between them. Germline V CDR1 and CDR2: MNHNS, SASEGT. This CDR3 has 14 amino acids. The CDR3 loop reads CASRDPGTSDTQYF. CDR3 nucleotide sequence: TGTGCCAGCAGGGACCCAGGGACTTCAGATACGCAGTATTTT.

The V and J genes are TRBV27 and TRBJ1-2; 8 bases line up with TRBD1. Germline values: CDR1 MNHEY, CDR2 SMNVEV (reference sequence). The J segment lost 4 bases and the V segment lost 6 bases, leaving 1 base of the junction unmatched. The CDR3 is 12 amino acids. CDR3 DNA sequence: TGTGCCAGCAGGGGACAGGTCTATGGCTACACCTTC. Protein: CASRGQVYGYTF.

This chain uses TRBV6-5 with TRBJ1-1, with D tentatively TRBD1 (6 bases). V gave up 6 bases and J gave up 8 bases, with 13 bases separating them. CDR1 and CDR2 from the germline V gene are MNHEY and SVGAGI. The CDR3 is 12 amino acids. CDR3 protein: CASSTHQGEAFF. The CDR3, as DNA: TGTGCCAGCAGCACACACCAGGGGGAAGCTTTCTTT.

This chain joins TRBV5-4 and TRBJ2-4, with a tentative D call TRBD1 (5 bases). CDR3 length: 14 amino acids. Trimming took off 3 bases at V and 1 base at J, with 8 bases between the two ends. Germline V gene lookup returns CDR1 SGHNT and CDR2 YYREEE (reference sequence). CDR3 sequence: CASSSGSAKNIQYF. CDR3 DNA sequence: TGTGCCAGCAGCTCAGGGTCGGCCAAAAACATTCAGTACTTC.

Turning to this clone: Other DNA sequences in the same sample also yield this CDR3. The gene calls are TRBV18 and TRBJ1-2, with 11 bases matching TRBD1. The CDR3 is made up of 14 amino acids. V shed 6 bases and J 7 bases; nucleotides not matched to a gene: 7. The germline V gene encodes CDR1 KGHSH and CDR2 LQKENI. The CDR3 nucleotides read TGTGCCAGCTCCCCGGGACAGGGGGAAGGTGGCTACACCTTC. As protein: CASSPGQGEGGYTF.

The rearrangement joins TRBV2 to TRBJ1-5; D remains ambiguous. V lost 6 bases and J lost 0, with 12 bases in between. CDR1 is SNHLY and CDR2 is FYNNEI in the germline V gene. CDR3 length: 15 residues. The chain's CDR3 is CASRIWATSNQPQHF. CDR3 DNA sequence: TGTGCCAGCAGAATTTGGGCAACTAGCAATCAGCCCCAGCATTTT.

This chain uses TRBV10-1 with TRBJ2-3, with D possibly matching TRBD2 (6 bases). Trimming pared 5 bases from V and 4 bases from J, leaving 13 bases between. The germline V gene has CDR1 WNHNN and CDR2 SYGVQD (reference sequence). This CDR3 contains 14 residues. The CDR3 DNA follows: TGCGCCAGCAGTCCCGTTGGGGGGTCAGATACGCAGTATTTT. This gives the protein CASSPVGGSDTQYF.

The rearrangement uses TRBV5-1 and TRBJ2-2; TRBD1 matches at 8 bases. V shed 2 bases, J shed 2 bases, and the junction held 2 bases outside the gene matches. There are 15 residues in the CDR3. Germline V gene lookup returns CDR1 SGHRS and CDR2 YFSETQ. CDR3 loop: CASSFAGGNTGELFF. The CDR3 DNA follows: TGCGCCAGCAGCTTCGCAGGGGGCAACACCGGGGAGCTGTTTTTT.

This clone was picked up a small number of times. The rearrangement links TRBV5-1 to TRBJ2-7; 9 bases are shared with TRBD1. CDR1 is SGHRS and CDR2 is YFSETQ in the germline V gene. This CDR3 is 14 amino acids long. V lost 5 bases to trimming and J lost 5 bases; unmatched junction nucleotides: 8. The CDR3 is CASRPGQGNNEQYF. For the CDR3, the DNA is TGCGCCAGCAGACCCGGACAGGGGAACAACGAGCAGTACTTC.

The chain recombines TRBV5-5 with TRBJ2-7; D gene uncertain. CDR3 length equals 15 residues. Trimming pared 4 bases from V and 3 bases from J, leaving 17 bases between. The germline V gene has CDR1 SGHKS and CDR2 YYEKEE (reference sequence). The CDR3 DNA follows: TGTGCCAGCAGCCCAATGGGTAGGCTTTTCTACGAGCAGTACTTC. It translates to CASSPMGRLFYEQYF.

In its sample, this clone was seen a few times. The gene calls are TRBV10-1 and TRBJ1-4; D may be TRBD1 (5 bases). Germline-derived CDR1 and CDR2 are WNHNN and SYGVQD (reference sequence). The V and J ends lost 3 bases and 8 bases respectively, with 13 bases between them. The CDR3 is 14 amino acids. CDR3 DNA: TGCGCCAGCAGTGACGTCTGGGGCGAGGAAAAACTGTTTTTT. Protein: CASSDVWGEEKLFF.

The chain couples TRBV15 to TRBJ2-1; TRBD2 agrees at 7 bases. CDR1 and CDR2 (germline): LNHNV, YYDKDF (reference sequence). V trimming: 3 bases; J trimming: 0 bases; junction bases outside the gene matches: 5. The CDR3 contains 16 residues. The CDR3 DNA reads as TGTGCCACCAGCAGCCCTCGCGGGAGCTCCTACAATGAGCAGTTCTTC. Its translation is CATSSPRGSSYNEQFF.

The chain has TRBV5-1 and TRBJ1-1; tentative D call: TRBD1 (5 bases). CDR1 and CDR2 (germline): SGHRS, YFSETQ. The CDR3 spans 14 residues. Trimming shortened V by 0 bases and J by 7 bases, and 13 bases separated the two germline ends. In DNA form, the CDR3 reads TGCGCCAGCAGCTTGGGATACGGGGGTAATGAAGCTTTCTTT. It is translated as CASSLGYGGNEAFF.